This T cell receptor beta chain was sequenced in a study of blood T cell repertoires in COVID-19. Turning to the study itself: T cells, B-cell-depleted T cells, or PBMCs supplied cDNA or gDNA.

Some clones are missing from TCRdb's copy, which holds only in-frame ones; the method was immunoSEQ multiplex PCR. The sample yields 200,000 to 250,000 clones, less than 90% seen once. The V gene lost 5 bases and the J gene lost 9 bases, with 11 bases spanning the gap. This CDR3 spans 12 amino acids. The germline CDR1 and CDR2 sequences are SGHAT and FQNNGV. Living in about two dozen US areas, the participants were between 18 and 89 years of age. Membership in each cohort depended on participant-reported clinical history. The clonotype comes from a woman aged 25 to 39 who had recovered from COVID-19. The chain joins TRBV11-2 to TRBJ2-1, with a possible D match to TRBD1 (7 bases). The sample consisted of PBMCs or T cells enriched from blood (not recorded which). The CDR3 here is CASSPQGGEQFF. The CDR3 region has the DNA TGTGCCAGCAGCCCGCAGGGGGGTGAGCAGTTCTTC.